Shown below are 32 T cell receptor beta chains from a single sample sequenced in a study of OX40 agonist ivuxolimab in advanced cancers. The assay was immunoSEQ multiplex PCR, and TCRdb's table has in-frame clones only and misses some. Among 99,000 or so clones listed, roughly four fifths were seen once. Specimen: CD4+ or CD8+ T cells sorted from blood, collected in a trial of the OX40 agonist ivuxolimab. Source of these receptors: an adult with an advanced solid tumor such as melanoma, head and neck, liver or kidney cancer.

The CDR3 loop is CASSWGQGEGEQYF. The DNA of the CDR3 is TGTGCCAGCAGCTGGGGACAGGGGGAAGGCGAGCAGTACTTC. The rearrangement uses TRBV5-5 and TRBJ2-7, with 11 bases fitting TRBD1. Germline CDR1 SGHKS, CDR2 YYEKEE (reference sequence). This CDR3 comprises 14 residues. J lost 6 bases, V lost 3 bases, and 5 bases had no gene match.

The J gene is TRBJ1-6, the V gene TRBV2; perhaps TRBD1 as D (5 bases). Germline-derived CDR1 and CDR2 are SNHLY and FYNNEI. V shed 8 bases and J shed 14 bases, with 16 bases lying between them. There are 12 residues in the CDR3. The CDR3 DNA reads TGTGCCAGCGCAGGGACCCTAGAGGCCCTCCACTTT. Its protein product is CASAGTLEALHF.

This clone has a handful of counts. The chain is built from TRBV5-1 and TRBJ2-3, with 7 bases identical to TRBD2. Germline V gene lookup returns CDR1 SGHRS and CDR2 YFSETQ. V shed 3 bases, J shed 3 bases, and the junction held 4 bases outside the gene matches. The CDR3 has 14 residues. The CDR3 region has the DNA TGCGCCAGCAGCTCGGGAGCGGGGACAGATACGCAGTATTTT. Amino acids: CASSSGAGTDTQYF.

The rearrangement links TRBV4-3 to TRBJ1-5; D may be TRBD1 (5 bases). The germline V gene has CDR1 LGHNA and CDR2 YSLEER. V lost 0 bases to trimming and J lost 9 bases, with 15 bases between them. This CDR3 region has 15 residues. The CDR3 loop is CASSQDREGRAPQHF. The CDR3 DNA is TGCGCCAGCAGCCAAGATCGGGAGGGGAGAGCGCCCCAGCATTTT.

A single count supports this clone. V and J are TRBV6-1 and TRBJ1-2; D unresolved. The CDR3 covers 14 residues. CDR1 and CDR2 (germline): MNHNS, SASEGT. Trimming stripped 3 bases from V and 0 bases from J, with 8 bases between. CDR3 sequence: CASSDNNANYGYTF. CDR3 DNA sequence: TGTGCCAGCAGTGACAACAATGCTAACTATGGCTACACCTTC.

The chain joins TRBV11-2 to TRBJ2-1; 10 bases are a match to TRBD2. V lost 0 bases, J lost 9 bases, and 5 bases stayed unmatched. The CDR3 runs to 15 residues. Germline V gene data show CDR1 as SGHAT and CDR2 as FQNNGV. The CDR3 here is CASSLEAGGRSEQFF. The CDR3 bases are TGTGCCAGCAGCTTAGAAGCGGGAGGGAGGAGTGAGCAGTTCTTC.

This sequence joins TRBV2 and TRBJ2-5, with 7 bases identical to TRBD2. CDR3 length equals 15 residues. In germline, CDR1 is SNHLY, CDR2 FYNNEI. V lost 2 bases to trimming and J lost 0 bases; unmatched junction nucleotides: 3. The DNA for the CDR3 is TGTGCCAGCAGTGAAAGAGCGGGGTACCAAGAGACCCAGTACTTC. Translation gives CASSERAGYQETQYF.

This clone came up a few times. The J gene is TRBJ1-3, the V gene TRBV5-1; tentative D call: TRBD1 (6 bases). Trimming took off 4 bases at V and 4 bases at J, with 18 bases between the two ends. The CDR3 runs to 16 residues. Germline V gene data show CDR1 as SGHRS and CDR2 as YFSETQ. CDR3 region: CASSQTGIREGNTIYF. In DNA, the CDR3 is TGCGCCAGCAGCCAGACAGGCATCAGGGAAGGAAACACCATATATTTT.

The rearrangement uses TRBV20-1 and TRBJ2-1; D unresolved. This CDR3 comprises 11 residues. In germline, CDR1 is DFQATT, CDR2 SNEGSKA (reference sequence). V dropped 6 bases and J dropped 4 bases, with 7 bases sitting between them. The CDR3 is CSAPRYNEQFF. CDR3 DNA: TGCAGTGCCCCCCGGTACAATGAGCAGTTCTTC.

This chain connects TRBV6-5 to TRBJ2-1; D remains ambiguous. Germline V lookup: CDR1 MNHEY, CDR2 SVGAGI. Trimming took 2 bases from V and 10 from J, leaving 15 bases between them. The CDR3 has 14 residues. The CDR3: CASSYDGQEGEQFF. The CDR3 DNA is TGTGCCAGCAGTTACGACGGTCAGGAAGGGGAGCAGTTCTTC.

CDR3 DNA: TGTGCCAGCAGTTACTCAGAACTAGCGGGAGGCGAGCAGTACTTC. This codes for CASSYSELAGGEQYF. The J gene is TRBJ2-7, the V gene TRBV6-5, with 12 bases lining up with TRBD2. Germline CDR1 is MNHEY and CDR2 is SVGAGI. CDR3 length: 15 amino acids. Trimming removed 0 bases from V and 6 bases from J; junction bases left unmatched: 3.

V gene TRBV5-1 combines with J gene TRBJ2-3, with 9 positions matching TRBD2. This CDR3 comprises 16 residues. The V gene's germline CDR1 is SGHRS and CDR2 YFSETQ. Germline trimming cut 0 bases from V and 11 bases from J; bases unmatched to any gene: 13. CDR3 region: CASSLALGGGAYQQYF. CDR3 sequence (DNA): TGCGCCAGCAGCTTGGCCCTTGGCGGGGGGGCTTACCAGCAGTATTTT.

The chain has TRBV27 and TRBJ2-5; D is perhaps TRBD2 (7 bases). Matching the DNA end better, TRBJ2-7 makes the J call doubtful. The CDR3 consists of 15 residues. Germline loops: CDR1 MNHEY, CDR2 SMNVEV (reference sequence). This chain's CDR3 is CASSFRGGATYEQYF. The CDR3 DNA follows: TGTGCCAGCAGTTTTAGGGGGGGCGCGACCTACGAGCAGTACTTC.

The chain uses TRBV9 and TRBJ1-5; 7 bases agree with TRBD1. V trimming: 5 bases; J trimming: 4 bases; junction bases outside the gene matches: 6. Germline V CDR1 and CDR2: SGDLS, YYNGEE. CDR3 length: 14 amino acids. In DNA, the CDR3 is TGTGCCAGCAGTTACGGACAGGAGAATCAGCCCCAGCATTTT. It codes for CASSYGQENQPQHF. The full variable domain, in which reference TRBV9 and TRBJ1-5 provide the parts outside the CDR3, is DSGVTQTPKHLITATGQRVTLRCSPRSGDLSVYWYQQSLDQGLQFLIQYYNGEERAKGNILERFSAQQFPDLHSELNLSSLELGDSALYFCASSYGQENQPQHFGDGTRLSIL.

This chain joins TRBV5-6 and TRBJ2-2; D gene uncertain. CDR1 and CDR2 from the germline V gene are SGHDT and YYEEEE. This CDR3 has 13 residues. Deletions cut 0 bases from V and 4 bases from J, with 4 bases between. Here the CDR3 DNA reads TGTGCCAGCAGCTTGGATGGCACCGGGGAGCTGTTTTTT. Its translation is CASSLDGTGELFF.

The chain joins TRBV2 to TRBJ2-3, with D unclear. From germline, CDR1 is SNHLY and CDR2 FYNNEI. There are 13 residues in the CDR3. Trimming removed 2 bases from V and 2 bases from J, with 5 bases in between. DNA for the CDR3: TGTGCCAGCAGTGAAAACCCCACAGATACGCAGTATTTT. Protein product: CASSENPTDTQYF.

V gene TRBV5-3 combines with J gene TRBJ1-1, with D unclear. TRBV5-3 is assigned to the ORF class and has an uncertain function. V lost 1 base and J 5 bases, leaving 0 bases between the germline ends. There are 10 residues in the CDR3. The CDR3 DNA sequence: TGTGCCAGAAGCTTGACTGAAGCTTTCTTT. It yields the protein CARSLTEAFF.

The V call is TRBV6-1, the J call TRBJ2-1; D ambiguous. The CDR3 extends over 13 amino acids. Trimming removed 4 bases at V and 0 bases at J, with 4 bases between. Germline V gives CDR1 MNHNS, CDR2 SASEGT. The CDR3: CASSANSYNEQFF. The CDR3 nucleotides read TGTGCCAGCAGTGCGAACTCCTACAATGAGCAGTTCTTC.

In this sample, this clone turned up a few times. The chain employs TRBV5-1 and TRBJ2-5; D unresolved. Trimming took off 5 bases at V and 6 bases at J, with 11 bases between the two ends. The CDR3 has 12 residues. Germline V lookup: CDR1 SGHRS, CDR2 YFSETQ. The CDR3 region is CASRAPRKTQYF. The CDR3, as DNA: TGCGCCAGCAGGGCACCTCGGAAGACCCAGTACTTC.

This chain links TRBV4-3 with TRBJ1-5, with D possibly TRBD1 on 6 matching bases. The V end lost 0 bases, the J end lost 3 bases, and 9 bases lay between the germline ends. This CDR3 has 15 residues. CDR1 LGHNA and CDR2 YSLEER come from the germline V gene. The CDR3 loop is CASSQDWDTNQPQHF. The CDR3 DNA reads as TGCGCCAGCAGCCAAGATTGGGACACCAATCAGCCCCAGCATTTT.

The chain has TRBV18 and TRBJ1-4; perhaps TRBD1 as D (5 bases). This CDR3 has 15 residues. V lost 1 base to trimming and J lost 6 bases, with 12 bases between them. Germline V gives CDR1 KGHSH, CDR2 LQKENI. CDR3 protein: CASSPLPDNYEKLFF. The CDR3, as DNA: TGTGCCAGCTCACCACTTCCGGACAATTATGAAAAACTGTTTTTT.

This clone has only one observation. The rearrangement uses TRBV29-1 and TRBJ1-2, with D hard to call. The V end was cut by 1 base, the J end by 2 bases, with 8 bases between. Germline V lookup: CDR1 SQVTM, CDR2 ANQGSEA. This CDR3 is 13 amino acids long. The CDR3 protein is CSVEVSRNYGYTF. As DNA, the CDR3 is TGCAGCGTTGAAGTTAGTAGAAACTATGGCTACACCTTC.

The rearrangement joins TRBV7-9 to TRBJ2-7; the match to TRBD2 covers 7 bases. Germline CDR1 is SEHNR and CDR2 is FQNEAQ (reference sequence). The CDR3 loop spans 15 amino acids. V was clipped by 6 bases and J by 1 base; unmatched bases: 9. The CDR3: CASSVQASGSYEQYF. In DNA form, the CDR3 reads TGTGCCAGCAGTGTCCAGGCTAGCGGATCCTACGAGCAGTACTTC. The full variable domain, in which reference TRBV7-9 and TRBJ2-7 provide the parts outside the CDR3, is DTGVSQNPRHKITKRGQNVTFRCDPISEHNRLYWYRQTLGQGPEFLTYFQNEAQLEKSRLLSDRFSAERPKGSFSTLEIQRTEQGDSAMYLCASSVQASGSYEQYFGPGTRLTVT.

The CDR3 is CAWSVWGNTEAFF. DNA of the CDR3: TGTGCCTGGAGTGTATGGGGGAACACTGAAGCTTTCTTT. The chain couples TRBV30 to TRBJ1-1; D is unresolved. The CDR3 length is 13 residues. Trimming cost V 0 bases and J 1 base, with 6 bases left between them. Germline V gene lookup returns CDR1 GTSNPN and CDR2 SVGIG (reference sequence).

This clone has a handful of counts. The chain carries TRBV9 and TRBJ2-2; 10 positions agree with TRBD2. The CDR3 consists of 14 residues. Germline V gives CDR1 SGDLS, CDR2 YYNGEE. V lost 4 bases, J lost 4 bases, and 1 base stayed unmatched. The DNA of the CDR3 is TGTGCCAGCAGCCGGACTAGCGGCACCGGGGAGCTGTTTTTT. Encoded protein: CASSRTSGTGELFF.

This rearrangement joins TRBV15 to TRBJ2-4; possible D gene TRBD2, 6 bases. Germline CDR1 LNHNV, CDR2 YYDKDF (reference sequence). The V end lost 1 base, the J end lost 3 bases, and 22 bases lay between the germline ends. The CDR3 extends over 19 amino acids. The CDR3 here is CATSRVIVGGEKGKNIQYF. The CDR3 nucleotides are TGTGCCACCAGCAGAGTCATAGTGGGGGGAGAAAAAGGCAAAAACATTCAGTACTTC.

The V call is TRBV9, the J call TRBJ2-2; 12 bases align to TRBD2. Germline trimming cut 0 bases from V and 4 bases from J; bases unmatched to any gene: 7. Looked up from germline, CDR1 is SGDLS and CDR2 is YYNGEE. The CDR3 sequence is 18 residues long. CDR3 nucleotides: TGTGCCAGCAGCGTAGGGGTGACTAGCGGGAGAATCACCGGGGAGCTGTTTTTT. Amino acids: CASSVGVTSGRITGELFF. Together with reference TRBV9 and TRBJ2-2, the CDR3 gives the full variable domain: DSGVTQTPKHLITATGQRVTLRCSPRSGDLSVYWYQQSLDQGLQFLIQYYNGEERAKGNILERFSAQQFPDLHSELNLSSLELGDSALYFCASSVGVTSGRITGELFFGEGSRLTVL.

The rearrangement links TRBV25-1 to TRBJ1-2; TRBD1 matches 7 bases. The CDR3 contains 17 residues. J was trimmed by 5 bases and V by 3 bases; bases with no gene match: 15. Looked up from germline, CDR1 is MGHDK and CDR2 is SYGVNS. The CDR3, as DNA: TGTGCCAGCAGTGAGTCCCTCCCGGGACAGCTAATTTATGGCTACACCTTC. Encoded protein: CASSESLPGQLIYGYTF.

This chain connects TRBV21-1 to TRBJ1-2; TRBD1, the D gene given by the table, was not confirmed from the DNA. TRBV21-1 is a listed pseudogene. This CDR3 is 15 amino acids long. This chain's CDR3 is CASSKGAGGGYGYTF. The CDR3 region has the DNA TGTGCCAGCAGCAAAGGGGCAGGGGGAGGCTATGGCTACACCTTC.

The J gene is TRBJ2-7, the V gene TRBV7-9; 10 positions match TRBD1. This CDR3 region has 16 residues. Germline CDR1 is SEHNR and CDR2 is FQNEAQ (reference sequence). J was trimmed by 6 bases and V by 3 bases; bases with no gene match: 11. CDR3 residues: CASSFSGDRGWGEQYF. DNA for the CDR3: TGTGCCAGCAGCTTCTCGGGGGACAGGGGTTGGGGCGAGCAGTACTTC.

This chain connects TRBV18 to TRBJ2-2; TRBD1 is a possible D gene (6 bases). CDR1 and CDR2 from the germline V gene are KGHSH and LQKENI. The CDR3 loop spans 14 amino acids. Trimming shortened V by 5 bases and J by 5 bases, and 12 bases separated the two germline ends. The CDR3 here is CASSLQTGTGELFF. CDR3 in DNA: TGTGCCAGCTCATTACAAACAGGGACCGGGGAGCTGTTTTTT. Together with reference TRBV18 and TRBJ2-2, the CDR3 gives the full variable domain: NAGVMQNPRHLVRRRGQEARLRCSPMKGHSHVYWYRQLPEEGLKFMVYLQKENIIDESGMPKERFSAEFPKEGPSILRIQQVVRGDSAAYFCASSLQTGTGELFFGEGSRLTVL.

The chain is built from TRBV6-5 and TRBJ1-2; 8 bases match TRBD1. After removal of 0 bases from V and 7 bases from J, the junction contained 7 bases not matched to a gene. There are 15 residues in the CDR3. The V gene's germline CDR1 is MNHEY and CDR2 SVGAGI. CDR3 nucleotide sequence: TGTGCCAGCAGTTACTCGATCCAGGGGGCAGGTGGCTACACCTTC. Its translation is CASSYSIQGAGGYTF.